What follows is one T cell receptor beta chain and its context. This CDR3 is missing its conserved last phenylalanine or tryptophan, likely due to a read error. It is unclear where the CDR3 begins or ends on the DNA, so no DNA is shown, and the CDR3 is as TCRdb lists it. Authors of the study amplified TCR beta CDR3 regions from RNA transcripts. An initial round of RT-PCR targeting the TCR CDR3 relied on the HTBI primer set. TCRdb fed the multiplex PCR reads into MiXCR, producing one record per CDR3 protein. Of tens of thousands of distinct CDR3 sequences listed, 40% to 65% are singletons. This record comes from a study of T cells in Graves' hyperthyroidism and ophthalmopathy. The CDR3 spans 13 amino acids, including both terminal residues. From germline, CDR1 is DFQATT and CDR2 SNEGSKA (reference sequence).

The chain is built from TRBV20-1 and TRBJ1-5; the table's D gene call, TRBD1, was not cross checked with the DNA. The sample taken for sequencing was blood. The TCR comes from a man aged 35 to 55 with Graves' ophthalmopathy. This CDR3 is CSAGGKGNQPQHS.